The rows below give T cell receptor beta chains drawn from one sample of a study of T cell repertoires in cytomegalovirus infection. TCRdb re-derived calls from the reads in MiXCR, one entry per CDR3 protein. This table has some 100,000 distinct CDR3 sequences, around 22% appearing once. Specimen: CD8+ T cells from PBMCs. These receptors originate from a human donor in good health (CMV status not recorded). Some clones in this sample may be carry-over from other donors' samples. Each CDR3 is given with its conserved first and last residue. The D gene is left open where the match is weak. Some rows mark clone size as missing; the rest say once, few, many or name a class of expanded clone.

j_call v_call clone_size d_call cdr3_aa cdr3_nt
TRBJ2-7 TRBV19 few - CASSTSGASGYEQYF TGTGCCAGTAGTACCTCAGGGGCCTCAGGCTACGAGCAGTACTTC
TRBJ2-4 TRBV14 few - CASSQAGFQNIQYF TGTGCCAGCAGCCAAGCTGGCTTCCAAAACATTCAGTACTTC
TRBJ2-1 TRBV27 many - CASSLGPTPYNEQFF TGTGCCAGCAGTTTAGGGCCGACTCCCTACAATGAGCAGTTCTTC
TRBJ2-1 TRBV2 - - CASRAGGSSYNEQFF TGTGCCAGCAGGGCCGGGGGAAGCTCCTACAATGAGCAGTTCTTC
TRBJ2-7 TRBV6-2/TRBV6-3 - TRBD2 CASSGVAGVAYEQYF TGTGCCAGCTCGGGCGTAGCGGGGGTCGCCTACGAGCAGTACTTC
TRBJ2-2 TRBV28 few TRBD2 CASSSSGGARTGELFF TGTGCCAGCAGTTCTAGCGGGGGGGCTCGGACCGGGGAGCTGTTTTTT
TRBJ1-1 TRBV29-1 - - CSVGAAPEAFF TGCAGCGTTGGGGCGGCCCCAGAAGCTTTCTTT
TRBJ2-2 TRBV5-8 few TRBD2 CASSLDEAGVGTGELFF TGTGCCAGCAGCTTGGACGAAGCGGGAGTAGGTACCGGGGAGCTGTTTTTT
TRBJ2-4 TRBV3-1 - - CASSQGAGAQNIQYF TGTGCCAGCAGCCAAGGGGCGGGGGCGCAAAACATTCAGTACTTC
TRBJ1-1 TRBV2 - - CASIKGSSNTEAFF TGTGCCAGCATAAAGGGATCCTCGAACACTGAAGCTTTCTTT
TRBJ2-1 TRBV5-1 - TRBD2 CASSRRLAGATKSSYNEQFF TGCGCCAGCAGCCGCCGACTAGCGGGGGCCACGAAAAGCTCCTACAATGAGCAGTTCTTC
TRBJ2-5 TRBV7-9 few - CASSLERDTFGETQYF TGTGCCAGCAGCTTAGAAAGGGACACATTTGGGGAGACCCAGTACTTC